This T cell receptor beta chain was found in a study of identical twins. As concerns this clonotype: Its matching antigen is unknown.

TCRdb re-called the 5' RACE reads with MiXCR, one entry per CDR3 protein. The sample yields 1,800,000 or so distinct CDR3 sequences, about 32% seen once. Germline CDR1 and CDR2: SEHNR and FQNEAQ (reference sequence). This CDR3 region has 19 residues. V dropped 6 bases and J dropped 0; count of bases not matched to a gene: 12. The study, taken as a whole, reports: Cord blood beta clonotypes present at high abundance carried fewer insertions; no such pattern appeared in memory repertoires.

This sequence originates from a newborn girl in good health. The sequenced sample consisted of cord blood. This chain uses TRBV7-9 with TRBJ2-4, with TRBD2 matching over 12 bases. CDR3 in DNA: TGTGCCAGCAGTCCAAAGATAGGACTAGCGGGGTTAGCCAAAAACATTCAGTACTTC. Protein product: CASSPKIGLAGLAKNIQYF. The variable domain in full, with the rest retrieved from reference TRBV7-9 and TRBJ2-4, is DTGVSQNPRHKITKRGQNVTFRCDPISEHNRLYWYRQTLGQGPEFLTYFQNEAQLEKSRLLSDRFSAERPKGSFSTLEIQRTEQGDSAMYLCASSPKIGLAGLAKNIQYFGAGTRLSVL.